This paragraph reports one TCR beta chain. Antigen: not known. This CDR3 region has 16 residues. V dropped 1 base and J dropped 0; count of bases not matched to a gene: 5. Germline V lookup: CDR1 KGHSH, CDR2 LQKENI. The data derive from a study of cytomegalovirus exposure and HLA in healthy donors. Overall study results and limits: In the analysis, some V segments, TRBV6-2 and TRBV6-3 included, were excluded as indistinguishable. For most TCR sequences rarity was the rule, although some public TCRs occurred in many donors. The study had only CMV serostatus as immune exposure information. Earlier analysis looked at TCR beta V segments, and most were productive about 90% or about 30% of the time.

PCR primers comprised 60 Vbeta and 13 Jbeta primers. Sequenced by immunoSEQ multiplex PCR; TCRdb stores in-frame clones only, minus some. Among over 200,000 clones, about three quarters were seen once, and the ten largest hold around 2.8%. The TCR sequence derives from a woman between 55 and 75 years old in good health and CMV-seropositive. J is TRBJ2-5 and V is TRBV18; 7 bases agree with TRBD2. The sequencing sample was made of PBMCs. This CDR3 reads CASSPRAGGYQETQYF. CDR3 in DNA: TGTGCCAGCTCACCACGGGCCGGGGGGTACCAAGAGACCCAGTACTTC. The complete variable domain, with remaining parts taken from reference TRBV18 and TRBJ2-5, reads NAGVMQNPRHLVRRRGQEARLRCSPMKGHSHVYWYRQLPEEGLKFMVYLQKENIIDESGMPKERFSAEFPKEGPSILRIQQVVRGDSAAYFCASSPRAGGYQETQYFGPGTRLLVL.